A selection of T cell receptor beta chains follows, all from one sample in a study of PD-1 blockade in classical Hodgkin lymphoma. Data came from immunoSEQ multiplex PCR; TCRdb stores just in-frame clones and leaves some out. Counted here are around 65,000 clones, 85% to 90% occurring once; the ten biggest clones make up approximately 16%. The sample here was peripheral blood mononuclear cells (PBMCs), taken at baseline. The receptors stem from a human donor with classical Hodgkin lymphoma. CDR3s include the opening cysteine and the closing phenylalanine or tryptophan. A D gene is named only where the DNA matches it firmly. Size is stated for part of the rows, as once, few or many counts, or as a class when the clone is expanded.

CDR3aa | CDR3nt | j_gene | v_gene | d_gene | abundance
CASSQGQGRGGETQYF | TGCGCCAGCAGCCAGGGACAGGGGAGGGGGGGGGAGACCCAGTACTTC | TRBJ2-5 | TRBV4-1 | TRBD1 | -
CASSDAGGPDTQYF | TGCGCCAGCAGTGACGCGGGGGGGCCAGATACGCAGTATTTT | TRBJ2-3 | TRBV10-2 | TRBD2 | -
CASSLVGAGGNTIYF | TGTGCCAGCAGCTTAGTCGGGGCCGGTGGAAACACCATATATTTT | TRBJ1-3 | TRBV7-9 | - | -
CASSEPGFRQETQYF | TGTGCCAGCAGTGAGCCGGGATTCCGACAAGAGACCCAGTACTTC | TRBJ2-5 | TRBV6-1 | - | -
CASSGGGLPLHQETQYF | TGTGCCAGCAGTGGAGGAGGGCTACCCCTCCATCAAGAGACCCAGTACTTC | TRBJ2-5 | TRBV6-1 | - | -
CASSLRTTGEKLFF | TGCGCCAGCAGCCTTCGGACGACGGGCGAAAAACTGTTTTTT | TRBJ1-4 | TRBV5-1 | - | -
CASSADSLDTEAFF | TGTGCCAGTAGTGCTGACAGCCTGGACACTGAAGCTTTCTTT | TRBJ1-1 | TRBV19 | - | -
CASSQVPDRTYYEQYF | TGCGCCAGCAGCCAAGTTCCGGACAGGACTTACTACGAGCAGTACTTC | TRBJ2-7 | TRBV4-1 | TRBD1 | medium-sized
CASSMDGDNSPLHF | TGTGCCAGTAGTATGGACGGGGATAATTCACCCCTCCACTTT | TRBJ1-6 | TRBV19 | - | -
CASSYYRGFNEKLFF | TGTGCCAGCAGTTACTACAGGGGATTCAATGAAAAACTGTTTTTT | TRBJ1-4 | TRBV28 | TRBD1 | once
CASSLGGGRQETQYF | TGTGCCAGCAGCTTAGGGGGAGGACGACAAGAGACCCAGTACTTC | TRBJ2-5 | TRBV11-2 | - | -
CASSNPSDTQYF | TGCGCCAGCAGCAATCCGTCAGATACGCAGTATTTT | TRBJ2-3 | TRBV5-1 | - | -
CASSVGGRDYNEQFF | TGTGCCAGCAGCGTAGGGGGGCGGGACTACAATGAGCAGTTCTTC | TRBJ2-1 | TRBV9 | - | few
CASSLLLAGATDTQYF | TGTGCCAGCAGCTTGCTACTAGCGGGGGCCACAGATACGCAGTATTTT | TRBJ2-3 | TRBV5-4 | TRBD2 | -